The source of this T cell receptor (beta chain) is a study of T cells in severe cutaneous drug reactions. Turning to the study itself: Patients in acute or recovery stage gave blister fluids/cells and PBMC. Overall study results and limits: Tolerant-control and healthy-donor PBMC lacked or rarely had the public CDR3 found in blisters. Carbamazepine-induced Stevens-Johnson syndrome or toxic epidermal necrolysis patients showed strongly raised TRBV12-4, 25% to 40% in blister cells and 4% to 6% in PBMC.

Bulk and single-cell libraries used iRepertoire multiplex PCR with TCR subtype-specific primers. TCRdb processed the multiplex PCR reads again and assigns one entry to each CDR3 protein, with no DNA. The sample includes 9,000 to 13,000 distinct CDR3 sequences. This CDR3 has 12 residues. In germline, CDR1 is DFQATT, CDR2 SNEGSKA (reference sequence). Notes on this clonotype: What it binds is unknown.

The donors had carbamazepine-induced Stevens-Johnson syndrome or toxic epidermal necrolysis. The chain couples TRBV20-1 to TRBJ2-7. Material: cells from a skin blister. The sequence was obtained from a human donor with Stevens-Johnson syndrome, a severe cutaneous drug reaction. CDR3 loop: CSARDRSREQYF.